This T cell receptor beta chain was obtained from a study of cytomegalovirus exposure and HLA in healthy donors. Germline-derived CDR1 and CDR2 are LNHDA and SQIVND (reference sequence). Trimming left V 5 bases short and J 6 bases short, with 7 bases between. The CDR3 contains 12 residues. General study points: The likely origin of a cluster of highly shared sequence variants was a sequencing artifact. By a later analysis, the bulk of CMV-associated TCR beta chains appeared HLA-restricted.

PCR employed 60 Vbeta and 13 Jbeta primers. Assay used: immunoSEQ multiplex PCR; TCRdb lists only in-frame clones, some missing. This sample has roughly 150,000 clones, with 80% to 85% found just once. Comments on this clone: Its antigen is undetermined.

Sequences were obtained from PBMCs. This receptor was identified in a male donor in good health and CMV-seropositive. This chain connects TRBV19 to TRBJ2-2; D might be TRBD2 (5 bases). The CDR3 region is CASSRGPGELFF. The CDR3 region has the DNA TGTGCCAGTAGTCGAGGGCCCGGGGAGCTGTTTTTT.